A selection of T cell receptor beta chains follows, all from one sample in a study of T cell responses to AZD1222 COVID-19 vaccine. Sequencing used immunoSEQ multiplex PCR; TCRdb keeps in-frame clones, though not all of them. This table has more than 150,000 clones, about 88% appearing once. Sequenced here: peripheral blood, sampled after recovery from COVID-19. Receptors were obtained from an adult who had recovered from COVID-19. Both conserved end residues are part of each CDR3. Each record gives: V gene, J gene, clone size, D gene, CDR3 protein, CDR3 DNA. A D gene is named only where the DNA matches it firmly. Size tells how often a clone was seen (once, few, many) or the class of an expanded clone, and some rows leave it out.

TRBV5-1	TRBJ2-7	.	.	CASSLTVAYEQYF	TGCGCCAGCAGCTTAACAGTAGCCTACGAGCAGTACTTC
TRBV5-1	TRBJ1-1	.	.	CASSFGENTEAFF	TGCGCCAGCAGCTTCGGGGAAAACACTGAAGCTTTCTTT
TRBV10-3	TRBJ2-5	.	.	CAISESDGGETQYF	TGTGCCATCAGTGAGTCGGACGGCGGAGAGACCCAGTACTTC
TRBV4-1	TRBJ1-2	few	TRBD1	CASSQVYVGTGNYGYTF	TGCGCCAGCAGCCAAGTTTATGTTGGGACAGGGAACTATGGCTACACCTTC
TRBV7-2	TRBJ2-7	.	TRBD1	CASSGPGGNSYEQYF	TGTGCCAGCAGCGGCCCAGGGGGTAACTCCTACGAGCAGTACTTC
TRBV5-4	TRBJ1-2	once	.	CASSLLQGGYGYTF	TGTGCCAGCAGCTTGCTACAGGGTGGCTATGGCTACACCTTC
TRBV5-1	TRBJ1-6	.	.	CASTPDGRTPLHF	TGCGCCAGCACCCCGGACGGCAGGACACCCCTCCACTTT
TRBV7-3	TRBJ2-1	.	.	CASSSPHNEQFF	TGTGCCAGCAGCAGCCCGCACAATGAGCAGTTCTTC
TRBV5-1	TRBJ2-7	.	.	CASSLAWASYEQYF	TGCGCCAGCAGCTTGGCCTGGGCTTCCTACGAGCAGTACTTC
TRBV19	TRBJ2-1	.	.	CASRVRSGHEQFF	TGTGCCAGTAGGGTAAGGTCGGGACATGAGCAGTTCTTC
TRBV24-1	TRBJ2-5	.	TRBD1	CATSDPGTGRQETQYF	TGTGCCACCAGTGATCCCGGGACAGGGAGGCAAGAGACCCAGTACTTC
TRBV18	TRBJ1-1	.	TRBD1	CASSPRDRGWNTEAFF	TGTGCCAGCTCACCCCGGGACAGGGGTTGGAACACTGAAGCTTTCTTT
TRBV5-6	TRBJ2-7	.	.	CASSPSRVYSYEQYF	TGTGCCAGCAGCCCCTCCAGGGTTTACTCCTACGAGCAGTACTTC
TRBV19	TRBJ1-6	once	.	CASSTFGEVGNSPLHF	TGTGCCAGTAGTACCTTCGGAGAGGTAGGCAATTCACCCCTCCACTTT
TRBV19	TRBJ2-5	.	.	CASSRALYQETQYF	TGTGCCAGTAGTAGGGCCCTGTACCAAGAGACCCAGTACTTC
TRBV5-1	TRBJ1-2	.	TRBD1	CASSLASGGSYGYTF	TGCGCCAGCAGCTTGGCCTCAGGGGGAAGCTATGGCTACACCTTC
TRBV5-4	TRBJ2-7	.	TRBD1	CASSLGDRGRYEQYF	TGTGCCAGCAGCTTGGGGGACAGGGGAAGGTACGAGCAGTACTTC
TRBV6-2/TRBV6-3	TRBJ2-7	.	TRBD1	CASSYSGQGYEQYF	TGTGCCAGCAGTTACTCCGGACAGGGCTACGAGCAGTACTTC
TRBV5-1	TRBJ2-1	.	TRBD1	CASSLGRGQGGYNEQFF	TGCGCCAGCAGCTTGGGTCGAGGACAGGGGGGATACAATGAGCAGTTCTTC
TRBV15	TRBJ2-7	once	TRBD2	CATSRDPASGTHEQYF	TGTGCCACCAGCAGAGATCCCGCGAGCGGGACCCACGAGCAGTACTTC
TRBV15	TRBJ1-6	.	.	CATSRTRDATSPLHF	TGTGCCACCAGCAGGACGAGGGACGCGACTTCACCCCTCCACTTT
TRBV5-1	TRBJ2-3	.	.	CASSLATGTYPDTQYF	TGCGCCAGCAGCTTGGCCACCGGGACCTACCCAGATACGCAGTATTTT
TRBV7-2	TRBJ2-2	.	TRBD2	CASSLGLAGGTGELFF	TGTGCCAGCAGCCTGGGACTAGCGGGAGGCACCGGGGAGCTGTTTTTT
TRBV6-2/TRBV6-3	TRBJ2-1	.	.	CASSTRVSTSNEQFF	TGTGCCAGCAGTACCCGGGTCTCAACCTCCAATGAGCAGTTCTTC
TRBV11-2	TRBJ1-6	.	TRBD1	CASSLSGQGNSPLHF	TGTGCCAGCAGCTTATCGGGACAGGGTAATTCACCCCTCCACTTT
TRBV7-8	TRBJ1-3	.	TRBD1	CASSRGTGGNTIYF	TGTGCCAGCAGCCGAGGGACAGGGGGAAACACCATATATTTT